The present TCR beta chain was sequenced within a study of blood T cell repertoires in COVID-19 (TCRdb year 2020). With regard to the full study: The collaborator samples originated in the United States, Italy and Spain and spanned the acute and convalescent phases of COVID-19. Subjects who had been exposed to COVID-19, were actively infected with it, or had recovered from it provided the deeply sampled blood TCRbeta repertoires that made up the dataset. Where available, HLA class I and class II types were taken from metadata supplied by the sample provider and were not determined by assay-based typing. The material from the prospective study consisted of cDNA or gDNA derived from T cells, B-cell-depleted T cells, or PBMCs. The repertoires were released in a freely available public database intended as a resource for research on the immune response to SARS-CoV-2. The samples were drawn from two sources: the first 160 participants of the ongoing ImmuneRACE study, and some 1,300 subjects contributed by 6 global collaborators. The sample metadata nearly always contained a de-identified subject ID, COVID-19 status, age in years and sex.

The study at large found these results: Clinical and demographic metadata were provided uncurated, with the amount varying by source and participant.

TCRbeta CDR3 regions were amplified from genomic DNA using the immunoSEQ Assay, a bias-controlled multiplex PCR. The paper's processing steps were these. Within the assay, amplification of reference gene primers was used to estimate how many nucleated cells each sample contained. To quantify the absolute abundance of each unique TCRbeta CDR3 rearrangement, sequence reads were collapsed and filtered. For each sample, productive Simpson clonality was calculated as the square root of Simpson's diversity index across productive rearrangements. Entries here come from immuneACCESS through TCRdb and include only in-frame sequences with V and J called. Some clones fail to appear in such tables; in the studies checked, an unresolved V gene covers under half of the shortfall, and the cause of the remainder is unknown. The V and J calls and clone size come from that table; D and trimming were worked out from the DNA. The sample yields 200,000 to 250,000 clones; approximately 85% were counted once. The top ten clones comprise about 1% of the sample.

Regarding this clone: Its antigen remains undetermined. Base qualities are not recorded, but no much larger clone differs from it by a single base.

Collaborating institutions collected whole blood in K2EDTA tubes following their own protocols. Collaborator samples were shipped for TCRbeta analysis as frozen whole blood, isolated PBMCs, or DNA extracted from either sample type. Spanning cysteine to phenylalanine, the CDR3 consists of 14 amino acids. CDR3 DNA is the only sequence kept; it has 42 bases, read in frame from the first base. CDR1 and CDR2 (LGHNA, YNFKEQ) derive from the germline V gene. Relative to germline, V is missing 4 bases and J is missing 1 base, with 4 bases of the junction outside any gene match. The sequence is built from TRBV4-2 and TRBJ2-7, and 7 bases in between align with TRBD1. The sequenced sample was peripheral blood. The sequence was collected from a man between 40 and 49 years old with acute or convalescent COVID-19. The CDR3 sequence is CASSLYRGSYEQYF. In nucleotides, the sequence is TGTGCCAGCAGCCTCTACAGGGGTTCCTACGAGCAGTACTTC.